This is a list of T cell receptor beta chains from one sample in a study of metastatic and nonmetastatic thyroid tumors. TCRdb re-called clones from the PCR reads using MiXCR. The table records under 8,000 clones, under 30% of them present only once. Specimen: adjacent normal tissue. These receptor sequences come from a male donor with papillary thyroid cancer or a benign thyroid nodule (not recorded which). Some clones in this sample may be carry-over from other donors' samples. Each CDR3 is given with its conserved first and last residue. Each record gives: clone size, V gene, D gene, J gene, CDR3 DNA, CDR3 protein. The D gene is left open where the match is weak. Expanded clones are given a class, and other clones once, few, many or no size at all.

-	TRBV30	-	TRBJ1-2	TGTGTCCGGACACGGGGCGGGACATTCAACTATGGCTACACCTTC	CVRTRGGTFNYGYTF
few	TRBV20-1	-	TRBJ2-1	TGCAGTGCTAGAGATTGGCAGACCTACAATGAGCAGTTCTTC	CSARDWQTYNEQFF
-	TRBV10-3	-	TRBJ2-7	TGTGCCATCAGTCTGGGGCCCTGGTACGAGCAGTACTTC	CAISLGPWYEQYF
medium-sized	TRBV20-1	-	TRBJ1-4	TGCAGTGCTAATCTAGTCGGAGGGGCTGGAAAACTGTTTTTT	CSANLVGGAGKLFF
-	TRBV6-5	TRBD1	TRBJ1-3	TGTGCCAGCAGCCCTCAACCACAGGGGAGGCCCGGAAACACCATATATTTT	CASSPQPQGRPGNTIYF
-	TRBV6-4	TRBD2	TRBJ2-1	TGTGCCAGCAGTGTGACTAGCGGTACCCCTTACAATGAGCAGTTCTTC	CASSVTSGTPYNEQFF
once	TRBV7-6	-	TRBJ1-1	TGTGCCAGCAGCTTAGGCGAGACCACTGAAGCTTTCTTT	CASSLGETTEAFF
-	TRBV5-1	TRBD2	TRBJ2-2	TGCGCCAGCAGCACCAGCGGGAGTTTAGCCGGGGAGCTGTTTTTT	CASSTSGSLAGELFF
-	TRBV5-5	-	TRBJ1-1	TGTGCCAGCAGCGGAAGTGGAGAAACTGAAGCTTTCTTT	CASSGSGETEAFF
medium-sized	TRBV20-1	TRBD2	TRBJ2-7	TGCAGTGCTAGAGGAGCGGGAGGTCCCTACCACGAGCAGTACTTC	CSARGAGGPYHEQYF
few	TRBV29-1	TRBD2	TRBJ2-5	TGCAGCGTTGAGGTACGGCTAGCGGGAGTCATGGACACCCAGTACTTC	CSVEVRLAGVMDTQYF
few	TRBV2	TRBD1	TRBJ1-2	TGTGCCCGGGGGGACAGGGGGAATGGCTACACCTTC	CARGDRGNGYTF
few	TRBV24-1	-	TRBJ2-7	TGTGCCACCAGTGATTCCAGGACCTACGATCAGTACTTC	CATSDSRTYDQYF
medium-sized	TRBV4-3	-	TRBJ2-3	TGCGCCAGCAGCCAAGATCGGATCTTCGACTACACAGATACGCAGTATTTT	CASSQDRIFDYTDTQYF
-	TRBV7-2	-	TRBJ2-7	TGTGCCAGCAGCTTAGGGCCACCCAGGAACTACGAGCAGTACTTC	CASSLGPPRNYEQYF
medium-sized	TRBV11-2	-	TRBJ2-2	TGTGCCAGCAGCCGGATGGCGGGTCCCACCGGGGAGCTGTTTTTT	CASSRMAGPTGELFF
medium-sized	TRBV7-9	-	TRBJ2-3	TGTGCCAGCAGCTTAGCGCCAGGGCGGGATACGCAGTATTTT	CASSLAPGRDTQYF
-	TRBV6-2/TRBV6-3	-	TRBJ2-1	TGTGCCAGCACCAAGCGGACAGTATACAATGAGCAGTTCTTC	CASTKRTVYNEQFF
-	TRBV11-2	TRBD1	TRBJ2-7	TGTGCCAGCAGCTTTTTACAGGGGCCGTCCTACGAGCAGTACTTC	CASSFLQGPSYEQYF
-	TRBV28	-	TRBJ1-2	TGTGCCAGCAGTTCCCATCGGGGGCCTTCTAACTATGGCTACACCTTC	CASSSHRGPSNYGYTF
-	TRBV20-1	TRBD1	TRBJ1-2	TGCAGTGCTAGCGTTTTCGGACAGGAGACATTTGGCTATGGCTACACCTTC	CSASVFGQETFGYGYTF
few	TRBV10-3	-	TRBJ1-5	TGTGCCATCAGTGACGTGGGACCTGGTAATCAGCTCCAGCATTTT	CAISDVGPGNQLQHF
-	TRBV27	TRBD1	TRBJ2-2	TGTGCCAGCAGCTATACAGGGGGCCACACCGGGGAGCTGTTTTTT	CASSYTGGHTGELFF
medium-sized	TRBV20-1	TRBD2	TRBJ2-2	TGCAGTGCTAGAGATATTCTAGCGGTCACCGGGGAGCTGTTTTTT	CSARDILAVTGELFF